The TCR beta chain under discussion was sequenced for a study of blood T cell repertoires in COVID-19. About the study: From the United States, Italy and Spain came samples of acute and convalescent COVID-19.

Data came from immunoSEQ multiplex PCR; TCRdb stores just in-frame clones and leaves some out. Of some 300,000 clones listed, 70% to 90% are singletons. Seattle participants joined during active infection and were tracked over time. The sequence came from a woman in her 70s with COVID-19, enrolled during active disease. The sequencing input was peripheral blood.

The CDR3 region is CASSIQRGPLGNEQFF. CDR3 nucleotides: TGTGCCAGCAGCATCCAGCGGGGACCTTTGGGCAATGAGCAGTTCTTC. The chain links TRBV9 to TRBJ2-1, with 7 bases aligning to TRBD2. CDR1 is SGDLS, CDR2 YYNGEE, per germline. The J segment lost 6 bases and the V segment lost 4 bases, leaving 13 bases of the junction unmatched. The CDR3 runs 16 residues.